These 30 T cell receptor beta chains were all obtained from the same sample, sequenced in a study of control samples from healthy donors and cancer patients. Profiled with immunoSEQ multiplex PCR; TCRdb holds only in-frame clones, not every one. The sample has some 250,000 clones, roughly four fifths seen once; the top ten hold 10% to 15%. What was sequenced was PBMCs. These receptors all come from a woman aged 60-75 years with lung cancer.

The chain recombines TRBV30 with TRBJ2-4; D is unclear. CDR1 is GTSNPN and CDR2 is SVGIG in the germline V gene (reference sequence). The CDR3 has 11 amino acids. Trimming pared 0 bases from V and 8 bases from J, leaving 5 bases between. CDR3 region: CAWSVRYIQYF. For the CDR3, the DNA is TGTGCCTGGAGTGTACGTTACATTCAGTACTTC. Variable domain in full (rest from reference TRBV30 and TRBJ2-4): SQTIHQWPATLVQPVGSPLSLECTVEGTSNPNLYWYRQAAGRGLQLLFYSVGIGQISSEVPQNLSASRPQDRQFILSSKKLLLSDSGFYLCAWSVRYIQYFGAGTRLSVL.

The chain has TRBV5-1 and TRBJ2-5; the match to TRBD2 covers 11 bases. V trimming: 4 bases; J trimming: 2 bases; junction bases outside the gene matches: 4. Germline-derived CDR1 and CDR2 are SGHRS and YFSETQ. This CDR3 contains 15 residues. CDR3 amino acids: CASSGLAGLQETQYF. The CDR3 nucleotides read TGCGCCAGCAGCGGACTAGCGGGTCTTCAAGAGACCCAGTACTTC. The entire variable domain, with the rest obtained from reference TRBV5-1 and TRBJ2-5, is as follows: KAGVTQTPRYLIKTRGQQVTLSCSPISGHRSVSWYQQTPGQGLQFLFEYFSETQRNKGNFPGRFSGRQFSNSRSEMNVSTLELGDSALYLCASSGLAGLQETQYFGPGTRLLVL.

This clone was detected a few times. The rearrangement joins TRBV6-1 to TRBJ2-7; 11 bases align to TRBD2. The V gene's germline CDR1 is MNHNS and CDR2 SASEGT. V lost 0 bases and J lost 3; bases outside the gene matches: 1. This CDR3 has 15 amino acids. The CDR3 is CASSEAGTSGYEQYF. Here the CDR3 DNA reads TGTGCCAGCAGTGAAGCGGGGACTAGCGGCTACGAGCAGTACTTC.

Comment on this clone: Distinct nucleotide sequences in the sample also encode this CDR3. The CDR3 protein is CASSPGRETQYF. In DNA form, the CDR3 reads TGTGCCAGCTCACCGGGGCGAGAGACCCAGTACTTC. This chain connects TRBV18 to TRBJ2-5; the D gene is possibly TRBD1 (5 bases). Trimming removed 3 bases at V and 4 bases at J, with 6 bases between. The V gene's germline CDR1 is KGHSH and CDR2 LQKENI. CDR3 size: 12 residues.

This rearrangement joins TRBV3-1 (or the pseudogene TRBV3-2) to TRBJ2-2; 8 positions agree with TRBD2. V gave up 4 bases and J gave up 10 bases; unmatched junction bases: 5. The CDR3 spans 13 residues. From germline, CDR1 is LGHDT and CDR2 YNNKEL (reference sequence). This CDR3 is CASSLREAEELFF. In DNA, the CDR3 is TGTGCCAGCAGCCTGCGGGAGGCGGAGGAGCTGTTTTTT.

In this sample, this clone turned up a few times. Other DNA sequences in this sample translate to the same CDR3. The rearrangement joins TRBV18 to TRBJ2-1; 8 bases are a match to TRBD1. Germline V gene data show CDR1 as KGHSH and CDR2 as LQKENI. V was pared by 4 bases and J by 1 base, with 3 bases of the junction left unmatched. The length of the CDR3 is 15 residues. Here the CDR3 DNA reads TGTGCCAGCTCACGGGGACAGGATTCCTACAATGAGCAGTTCTTC. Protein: CASSRGQDSYNEQFF.

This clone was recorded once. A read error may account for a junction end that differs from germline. The CDR3 coding sequence is TGTGCTAGTGGCTTGGGGACAGGGAAGAATGAGCAGTTCTTC. This sequence encodes CASGLGTGKNEQFF. The chain uses TRBV12-5 and TRBJ2-1, with 9 bases identical to TRBD1. Looked up from germline, CDR1 is LGHNT and CDR2 is FRNRAP. This CDR3 has 14 residues.

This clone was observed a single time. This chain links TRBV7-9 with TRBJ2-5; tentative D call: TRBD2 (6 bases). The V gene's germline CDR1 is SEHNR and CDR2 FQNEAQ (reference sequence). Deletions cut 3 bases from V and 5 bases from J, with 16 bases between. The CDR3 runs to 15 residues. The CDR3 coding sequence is TGTGCCAGCAGCTTGGGGTCGCGGAGGGACGAGACCCAGTACTTC. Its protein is CASSLGSRRDETQYF.

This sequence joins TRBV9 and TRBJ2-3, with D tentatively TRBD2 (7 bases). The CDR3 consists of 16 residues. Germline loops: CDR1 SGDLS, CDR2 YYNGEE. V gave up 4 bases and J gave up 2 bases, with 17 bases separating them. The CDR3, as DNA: TGTGCCAGCAGCCCCCACGCGGGGGCCCACACAGATACGCAGTATTTT. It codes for CASSPHAGAHTDTQYF. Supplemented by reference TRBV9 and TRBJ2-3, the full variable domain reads DSGVTQTPKHLITATGQRVTLRCSPRSGDLSVYWYQQSLDQGLQFLIQYYNGEERAKGNILERFSAQQFPDLHSELNLSSLELGDSALYFCASSPHAGAHTDTQYFGPGTRLTVL.

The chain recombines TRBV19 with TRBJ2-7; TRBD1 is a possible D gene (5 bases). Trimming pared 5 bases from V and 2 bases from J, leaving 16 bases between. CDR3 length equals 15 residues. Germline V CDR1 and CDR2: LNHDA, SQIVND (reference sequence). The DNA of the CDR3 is TGTGCCAGTAGTCCCCAGGGTCTGCAGACCTACGAGCAGTACTTC. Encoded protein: CASSPQGLQTYEQYF.

This CDR3 reads CASSIPEGVKSTGELFF. CDR3 in DNA: TGTGCCAGTAGTATCCCTGAGGGGGTGAAGAGCACCGGGGAGCTGTTTTTT. The V and J genes are TRBV19 and TRBJ2-2; D is perhaps TRBD1 (6 bases). The germline V gene has CDR1 LNHDA and CDR2 SQIVND (reference sequence). The CDR3 runs to 17 residues. The ends were cut back, 3 bases at V and 4 bases at J, with 18 bases in the middle.

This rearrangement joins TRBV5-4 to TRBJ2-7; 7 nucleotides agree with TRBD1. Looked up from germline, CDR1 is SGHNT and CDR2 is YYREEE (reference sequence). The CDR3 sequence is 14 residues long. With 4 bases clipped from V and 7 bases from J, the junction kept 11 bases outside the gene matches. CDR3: CASSPDRLSREQYF. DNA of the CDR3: TGTGCCAGCAGCCCGGACAGGTTATCCCGGGAGCAGTACTTC.

CDR3: CASSAPGQGSETQYF. The CDR3 DNA reads TGTGCCAGCTCCGCCCCGGGACAGGGGAGTGAGACCCAGTACTTC. The rearrangement joins TRBV27 to TRBJ2-5, with TRBD1 matching over 10 bases. The germline V gene has CDR1 MNHEY and CDR2 SMNVEV (reference sequence). V trimming: 8 bases; J trimming: 5 bases; junction bases outside the gene matches: 11. The CDR3 length is 15 residues.

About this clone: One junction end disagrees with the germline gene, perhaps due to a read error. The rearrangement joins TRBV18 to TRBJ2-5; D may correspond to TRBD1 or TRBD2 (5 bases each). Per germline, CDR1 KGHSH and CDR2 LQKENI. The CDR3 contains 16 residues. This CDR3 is CASSSPFSRGVETQYF. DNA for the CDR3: TGTGCCAGCTCATCACCGTTCTCCCGGGGCGTCGAGACCCAGTACTTC.

In DNA, the CDR3 is TGTGCCAGCAGTTACTCACTGGGGGTGAATTCACCCCTCCACTTT. Translation gives CASSYSLGVNSPLHF. This sequence joins TRBV6-5 and TRBJ1-6; D might be TRBD1 (5 bases). From germline, CDR1 is MNHEY and CDR2 SVGAGI. V lost 0 bases and J lost 7, with 10 bases in between. The CDR3 is made up of 15 amino acids.

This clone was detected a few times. This CDR3 is CASSLDRASRTF. CDR3 coding DNA: TGTGCCAGCAGCTTAGATCGGGCGTCAAGGACCTTC. This chain connects TRBV7-9 to TRBJ1-2, with unresolved D. The CDR3 totals 12 residues. The germline V and J ends were trimmed by 1 base and 14 bases, with 14 bases remaining between them. Germline CDR1 is SEHNR and CDR2 is FQNEAQ (reference sequence).

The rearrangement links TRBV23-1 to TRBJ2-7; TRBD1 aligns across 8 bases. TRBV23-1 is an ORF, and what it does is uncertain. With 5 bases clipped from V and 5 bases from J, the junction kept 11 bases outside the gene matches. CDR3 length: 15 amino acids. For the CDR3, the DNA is TGCGCCAGCAGTTTCCTCGACAGGGGAACTAACGAGCAGTACTTC. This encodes CASSFLDRGTNEQYF.

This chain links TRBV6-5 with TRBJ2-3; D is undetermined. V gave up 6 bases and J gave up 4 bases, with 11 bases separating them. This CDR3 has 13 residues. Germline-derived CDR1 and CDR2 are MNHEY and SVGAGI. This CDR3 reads CASSRRRADTQYF. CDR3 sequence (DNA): TGTGCCAGCAGCCGGAGACGGGCAGATACGCAGTATTTT.

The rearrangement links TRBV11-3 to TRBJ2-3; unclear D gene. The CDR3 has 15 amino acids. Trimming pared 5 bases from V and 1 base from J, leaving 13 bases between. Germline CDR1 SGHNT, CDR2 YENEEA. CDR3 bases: TGTGCCAGCAGCCCAGATGGGCCGGGCACAGATACGCAGTATTTT. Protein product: CASSPDGPGTDTQYF.

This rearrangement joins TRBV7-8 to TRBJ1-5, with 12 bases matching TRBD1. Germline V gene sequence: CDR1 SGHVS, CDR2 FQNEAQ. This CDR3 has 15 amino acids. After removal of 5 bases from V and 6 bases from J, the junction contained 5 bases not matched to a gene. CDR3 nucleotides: TGTGCCAGCAGCCTAGGGACAGGGGGCACTCAGCCCCAGCATTTT. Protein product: CASSLGTGGTQPQHF.

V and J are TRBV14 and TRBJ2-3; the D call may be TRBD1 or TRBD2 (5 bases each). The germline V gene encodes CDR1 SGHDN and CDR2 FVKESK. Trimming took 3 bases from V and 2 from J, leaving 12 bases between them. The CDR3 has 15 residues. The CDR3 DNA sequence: TGTGCCAGCAGCCACCGGGACCCATACACAGATACGCAGTATTTT. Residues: CASSHRDPYTDTQYF.

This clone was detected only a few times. CDR3 DNA: TGTGCCAGCAGTTGGACGGATTTCTATGGCTACACCTTC. Translated: CASSWTDFYGYTF. This chain uses TRBV6-5 with TRBJ1-2; D remains ambiguous. The CDR3 covers 13 residues. V was cut by 4 bases and J by 4 bases, with 10 bases left in between. Germline V gene lookup returns CDR1 MNHEY and CDR2 SVGAGI.

The CDR3 reads CASSFTQQGAGTEAFF. The CDR3 DNA follows: TGTGCCAGCAGCTTTACTCAACAGGGGGCGGGCACTGAAGCTTTCTTT. The gene calls are TRBV5-6 and TRBJ1-1, with 9 bases aligning to TRBD1. Trimming took 2 bases from V and 4 from J; bases not matched to a gene: 9. The CDR3 runs 16 residues. Germline values: CDR1 SGHDT, CDR2 YYEEEE.

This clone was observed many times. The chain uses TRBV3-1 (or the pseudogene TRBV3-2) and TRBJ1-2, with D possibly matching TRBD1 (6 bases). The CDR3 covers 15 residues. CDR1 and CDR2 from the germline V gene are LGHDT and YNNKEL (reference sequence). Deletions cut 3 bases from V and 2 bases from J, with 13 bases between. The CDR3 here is CASSHEGVFNYGYTF. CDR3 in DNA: TGTGCCAGCAGCCACGAGGGGGTCTTCAACTATGGCTACACCTTC.

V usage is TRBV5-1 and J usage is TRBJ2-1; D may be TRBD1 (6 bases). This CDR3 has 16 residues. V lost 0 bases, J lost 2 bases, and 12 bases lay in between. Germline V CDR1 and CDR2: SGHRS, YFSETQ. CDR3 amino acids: CASSLVTGSTYNEQFF. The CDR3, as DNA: TGCGCCAGCAGCTTGGTAACAGGGTCGACCTACAATGAGCAGTTCTTC.

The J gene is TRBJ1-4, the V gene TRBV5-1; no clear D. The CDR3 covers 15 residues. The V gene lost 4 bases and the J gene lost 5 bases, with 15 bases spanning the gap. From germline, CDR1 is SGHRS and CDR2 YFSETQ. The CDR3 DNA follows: TGCGCCAGCAGCCCGGAGGTAGCTGGCAATGAAAAACTGTTTTTT. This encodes CASSPEVAGNEKLFF.

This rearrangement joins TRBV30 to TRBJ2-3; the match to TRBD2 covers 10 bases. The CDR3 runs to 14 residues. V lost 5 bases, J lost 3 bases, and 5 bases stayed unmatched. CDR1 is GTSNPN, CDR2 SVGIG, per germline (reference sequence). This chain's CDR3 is CAWGIAGGTDTQYF. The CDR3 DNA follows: TGTGCCTGGGGGATAGCGGGAGGTACAGATACGCAGTATTTT.

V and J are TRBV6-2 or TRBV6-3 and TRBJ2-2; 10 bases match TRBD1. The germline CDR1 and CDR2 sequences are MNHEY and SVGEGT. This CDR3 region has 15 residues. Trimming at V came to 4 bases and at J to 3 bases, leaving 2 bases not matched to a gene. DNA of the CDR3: TGTGCCAGCAGTTCGGGACAGGGGTACACCGGGGAGCTGTTTTTT. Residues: CASSSGQGYTGELFF.

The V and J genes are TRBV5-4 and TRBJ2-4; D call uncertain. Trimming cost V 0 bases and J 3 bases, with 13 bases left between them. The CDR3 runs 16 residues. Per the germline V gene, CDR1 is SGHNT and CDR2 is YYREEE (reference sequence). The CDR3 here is CASSLGSPVNKNIQYF. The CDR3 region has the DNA TGTGCCAGCAGCTTGGGCTCCCCGGTCAACAAAAACATTCAGTACTTC.

CDR3: CASSAGGTASNEKLFF. The CDR3 DNA sequence: TGTGCCAGCAGCGCCGGCGGCACAGCCTCTAATGAAAAACTGTTTTTT. The chain carries TRBV5-5 and TRBJ1-4; unclear D gene. Trimming removed 4 bases from V and 3 bases from J, with 16 bases in between. The CDR3 consists of 16 residues. Germline V gene data show CDR1 as SGHKS and CDR2 as YYEKEE (reference sequence).